This T cell receptor beta chain was retrieved from a study of T cells in Graves' hyperthyroidism and ophthalmopathy. Study-level points and caveats: Among thyroid clonotypes expanded above 0.001, most also appeared in blood.

RNA transcripts were the template for amplifying TCR beta CDR3 regions. The study used the HTBI primer set for a first-round RT-PCR of the TCR CDR3. TCRdb passed the multiplex PCR reads through MiXCR, listing each CDR3 protein once. The sample shows about 370,000 distinct CDR3 sequences, about 16% of them seen only once. The J segment lost 3 bases and the V segment lost 3 bases, leaving 1 base of the junction unmatched. The CDR3 contains 13 residues. Germline values: CDR1 SGHDT, CDR2 YYEEEE. Patients showing uncontrolled infection, other autoimmune disease, pregnancy or lactation were ineligible. The study based diagnoses on clinical symptoms, serum thyroxine and TRAb, thyroid ultrasound and orbital computed tomography. Out of about 10 ml of fresh peripheral blood came the PBMCs. As regards this clonotype: Its specificity is not known.

The TCR sequence derives from a woman in her sixties with Graves' ophthalmopathy. Sequencing was performed on blood. The J gene is TRBJ2-7, the V gene TRBV5-6; 9 bases are a match to TRBD1. CDR3 sequence reads: CASSWDRDYEQYF. The CDR3 nucleotides are TGTGCCAGCAGCTGGGACAGGGACTACGAGCAGTACTTC.